This TCR beta chain stems from a study of blood T cells in healthy people across ages. Findings of the study overall: Any changes in expanded clonotypes were possibly confounded, as donor CMV status remained unknown. Older age went with lower TCR beta diversity per million T cells, in a roughly linear way.

A sample-barcoded 5' primer and a J-beta primer mix were used in a second PCR of roughly 7 to 11 cycles. TCRdb independently ran MiXCR on the 5' RACE reads; one entry per CDR3 protein. The sample includes 600,000 to 800,000 distinct CDR3 sequences, 40% to 65% of them seen just once. This clonotype was observed at least ten times. The antigen remains unidentified. Approximately 9.7 milliliters was the volume of peripheral blood drawn from each donor. Germline values: CDR1 SGHTS, CDR2 YDEGEE. CDR3 size: 15 residues. V trimming: 3 bases; J trimming: 6 bases; junction bases outside the gene matches: 6. The sample taken for sequencing was blood. This sequence joins TRBV5-8 and TRBJ1-5; 10 nucleotides align to TRBD1. The clonotype originates from a woman of 80 years or more in good health. In nucleotides, the CDR3 is TGTGCCAGCAGCTCCGGACAGGGGGACACTCAGCCCCAGCATTTT. Translating gives CASSSGQGDTQPQHF.